Presented here are 21 T cell receptor beta chains from one specimen sequenced in a study of blood T cell repertoires in COVID-19. TCRdb keeps only in-frame clones here, not all; method: immunoSEQ multiplex PCR. This sample has tens of thousands of clones, with more than 75% found just once. Sequenced input: peripheral blood. These receptors were collected from an elderly man in a cohort sampled during active COVID-19.

V is TRBV5-4 and J is TRBJ2-2, with 7 nucleotides matching TRBD1. Per germline, CDR1 SGHNT and CDR2 YYREEE (reference sequence). Losses at the gene ends were 0 bases for V and 0 bases for J; bases not matched to a gene: 2. The CDR3 is made up of 16 amino acids. CDR3 in DNA: TGTGCCAGCAGCTTGGAGGACAGGTCGAACACCGGGGAGCTGTTTTTT. Protein sequence: CASSLEDRSNTGELFF.

The rearrangement links TRBV5-1 to TRBJ2-3, with TRBD2 as a possible D gene (5 bases). With 6 bases removed from V and 0 bases from J, the gap between germline ends came to 14 bases. The CDR3 length is 15 residues. Per the germline V gene, CDR1 is SGHRS and CDR2 is YFSETQ. The CDR3 is CASNGEPSSTDTQYF. In DNA, the CDR3 is TGCGCCAGCAACGGGGAACCTTCTAGCACAGATACGCAGTATTTT.

This clone was detected a few times. This rearrangement joins TRBV30 to TRBJ1-2; D is possibly TRBD1 (5 bases). This CDR3 has 12 amino acids. The V gene's germline CDR1 is GTSNPN and CDR2 SVGIG (reference sequence). Trimming shortened V by 2 bases and J by 8 bases, and 12 bases separated the two germline ends. This chain's CDR3 is CAWSRQSLGYTF. The CDR3, as DNA: TGTGCCTGGAGTAGACAGTCACTCGGCTACACCTTC.

The genes are TRBV5-1 and TRBJ2-5; 9 bases line up with TRBD2. Trimming cost V 0 bases and J 4 bases; bases outside gene matches: 22. In germline, CDR1 is SGHRS, CDR2 YFSETQ. The CDR3 has 21 residues. The CDR3 nucleotides are TGCGCCAGCAGCTTGGGACTGTCGCGGGGGGGCCAGAAGGGACTCAGAGAGACCCAGTACTTC. Encoded protein: CASSLGLSRGGQKGLRETQYF.

V and J are TRBV5-3 and TRBJ2-3; the match to TRBD2 covers 11 bases. TRBV5-3 is an ORF, with its function uncertain. CDR3 length equals 15 residues. V lost 4 bases, J lost 5 bases, and 6 bases stayed unmatched. The CDR3 DNA sequence: TGTGCCAGAAGCATCCCTAGCGGGAGGATAGATACGCAGTATTTT. Its protein product is CARSIPSGRIDTQYF.

This rearrangement joins TRBV4-2 to TRBJ2-7, with TRBD2 matching over 9 bases. Germline loops: CDR1 LGHNA, CDR2 YNFKEQ. The ends lost 1 base at V and 5 bases at J; junction bases unmatched: 9. This CDR3 comprises 16 residues. In DNA, the CDR3 is TGTGCCAGCAGCCAAGGGGGTGCCGAGCGGGGGGACGAGCAGTACTTC. It is translated as CASSQGGAERGDEQYF.

With respect to this clone: Its ends do not fully match the called genes, so a read error is possible. The V call is TRBV3-1 (or the pseudogene TRBV3-2), the J call TRBJ2-1; weak D call: TRBD2 (5 bases). The CDR3 length is 13 residues. Germline V gene lookup returns CDR1 LGHDT and CDR2 YNNKEL (reference sequence). The CDR3 here is CASSQGERGEQFF. DNA of the CDR3: TGTGCCAGCAGTCAAGGCGAACGGGGTGAGCAGTTCTTC.

This chain uses TRBV5-1 with TRBJ2-5; 8 bases agree with TRBD1. The CDR3 has 15 amino acids. J gave up 3 bases and V 4 bases, and 8 bases lay outside the gene matches. Germline V CDR1 and CDR2: SGHRS, YFSETQ. The DNA of the CDR3 is TGCGCCAGCAGCCCGAGGGGGACAGGTGAAGAGACCCAGTACTTC. Translated, it gives CASSPRGTGEETQYF.

The gene calls are TRBV5-1 and TRBJ2-1, with D perhaps matching TRBD2 (6 bases). This CDR3 region has 16 residues. Germline V lookup: CDR1 SGHRS, CDR2 YFSETQ. Between the trimmed V and J ends, which lost 5 bases and 0 bases, there was a span of 15 bases. CDR3 sequence reads: CASSVGGTSSYNEQFF. The CDR3 nucleotides read TGCGCCAGCAGTGTGGGCGGGACTTCCTCCTACAATGAGCAGTTCTTC.

The chain employs TRBV18 and TRBJ1-1, with 8 positions matching TRBD1. The CDR3 length is 17 residues. Germline V gene lookup returns CDR1 KGHSH and CDR2 LQKENI. With 4 bases clipped from V and 0 bases from J, the junction kept 10 bases outside the gene matches. The CDR3 protein is CASSLTSTGAMNTEAFF. CDR3 coding DNA: TGTGCCAGCTCACTAACTTCGACAGGGGCAATGAACACTGAAGCTTTCTTT.

The rearrangement uses TRBV6-5 and TRBJ2-7; maybe TRBD1 (6 bases). This CDR3 comprises 15 residues. The V end was cut by 6 bases, the J end by 2 bases, with 17 bases between. Germline loops: CDR1 MNHEY, CDR2 SVGAGI. The CDR3 region is CASRGHLHDTYEQYF. The DNA of the CDR3 is TGTGCCAGCAGGGGACATCTACACGATACCTACGAGCAGTACTTC.

The chain joins TRBV5-1 to TRBJ2-7; 9 positions agree with TRBD1. V shed 0 bases, J shed 2 bases, and the junction held 0 bases outside the gene matches. The V gene's germline CDR1 is SGHRS and CDR2 YFSETQ. This CDR3 has 14 residues. The CDR3 sequence: CASSLGQGAYEQYF. For the CDR3, the DNA is TGCGCCAGCAGCTTGGGACAGGGGGCCTACGAGCAGTACTTC. Using reference TRBV5-1 and TRBJ2-7 for the parts outside the CDR3, the full variable domain is KAGVTQTPRYLIKTRGQQVTLSCSPISGHRSVSWYQQTPGQGLQFLFEYFSETQRNKGNFPGRFSGRQFSNSRSEMNVSTLELGDSALYLCASSLGQGAYEQYFGPGTRLTVT.

This sequence joins TRBV4-3 and TRBJ2-6, with TRBD1 as a possible D gene (6 bases). Germline CDR1 and CDR2: LGHNA and YSLEER. This CDR3 spans 22 amino acids. Trimming removed 1 base from V and 2 bases from J, with 27 bases in between. This CDR3 is CASSQVPVSRQGFDAGANVLTF. CDR3 DNA: TGCGCCAGCAGCCAAGTACCTGTATCTCGGCAGGGGTTTGACGCTGGGGCCAACGTCCTGACTTTC.

This clone was picked up a small number of times. The rearrangement joins TRBV2 to TRBJ2-3; 11 bases fit TRBD2. Germline loops: CDR1 SNHLY, CDR2 FYNNEI. With V trimmed by 7 bases and J by 7 bases, 10 bases remained unmatched. This CDR3 spans 15 amino acids. CDR3 nucleotide sequence: TGTGCCAGCAACCCCGAGCTAGCGGGAGGATATACGCAGTATTTT. Amino acid sequence: CASNPELAGGYTQYF. Full variable domain (missing parts from reference TRBV2 and TRBJ2-3): EPEVTQTPSHQVTQMGQEVILRCVPISNHLYFYWYRQILGQKVEFLVSFYNNEISEKSEIFDDQFSVERPDGSNFTLKIRSTKLEDSAMYFCASNPELAGGYTQYFGPGTRLTVL.

This sequence joins TRBV13 and TRBJ2-3; 9 bases agree with TRBD1. In germline, CDR1 is PRHDT, CDR2 FYEKMQ (reference sequence). J gave up 1 base and V 5 bases, and 7 bases lay outside the gene matches. This CDR3 is built from 16 residues. CDR3 coding DNA: TGTGCCAGCAGCCCCCGGACAGGGGACCGCACAGATACGCAGTATTTT. This gives the protein CASSPRTGDRTDTQYF.

The chain carries TRBV29-1 and TRBJ2-7; TRBD1 matches 12 bases. This CDR3 is built from 14 residues. V gave up 5 bases and J gave up 6 bases; unmatched junction bases: 8. CDR1 is SQVTM and CDR2 is ANQGSEA in the germline V gene. The CDR3, as DNA: TGCAGCGTTTCTAGGGGACAGGGGGCGACCGAGCAGTACTTC. It translates to CSVSRGQGATEQYF.

This chain joins TRBV27 and TRBJ1-1; 9 bases line up with TRBD1. CDR1 is MNHEY and CDR2 is SMNVEV in the germline V gene (reference sequence). The ends lost 4 bases at V and 10 bases at J; junction bases unmatched: 4. CDR3 length: 12 residues. The CDR3 nucleotides are TGTGCCAGCAGTTGGGGACAGGGAAGAGCTTTCTTT. It codes for CASSWGQGRAFF.

This clone was recorded a few times. The genes are TRBV5-6 and TRBJ1-3; TRBD1 aligns across 8 bases. The CDR3 is 15 residues long. The germline CDR1 and CDR2 sequences are SGHDT and YYEEEE. Trimming cost V 4 bases and J 2 bases; bases outside gene matches: 5. The CDR3: CASSMTGEAGNTIYF. As DNA, the CDR3 is TGTGCCAGCAGCATGACAGGGGAGGCTGGAAACACCATATATTTT.

The CDR3 sequence is CASSLFTSEAFF. CDR3 bases: TGTGCCAGCAGCTTGTTCACTTCAGAAGCTTTCTTT. This chain connects TRBV5-6 to TRBJ1-1; D is undetermined. The CDR3 covers 12 residues. V was shortened by 1 base and J by 8 bases, with 9 bases between the two germline ends. Germline V lookup: CDR1 SGHDT, CDR2 YYEEEE.

The V call is TRBV7-2, the J call TRBJ1-5; D is uncertain. There are 14 residues in the CDR3. CDR1 and CDR2 from the germline V gene are SGHTA and FQGNSA. Deletions cut 3 bases from V and 7 bases from J, with 13 bases between. The CDR3 region is CASSFPGREQPQHF. In DNA form, the CDR3 reads TGTGCCAGCAGCTTTCCGGGGAGGGAACAGCCCCAGCATTTT.

In nucleotides, the CDR3 is TGTGCCAGCAGTTACTCGAGTCCCCAGGGGCTAGACACTGAAGCTTTCTTT. Protein: CASSYSSPQGLDTEAFF. The rearrangement links TRBV6-7 to TRBJ1-1; possibly TRBD1 for D (6 bases). TRBV6-7 is marked as an open reading frame, function uncertain. The CDR3 loop spans 17 amino acids. The V gene lost 0 bases and the J gene lost 3 bases, with 17 bases spanning the gap.